These 21 T cell receptor beta chains were sequenced from one sample in a study of blood T cell repertoires in COVID-19. Clones were sequenced by immunoSEQ multiplex PCR, and TCRdb holds only the in-frame ones, with some missing. In the table there are tens of thousands of clones, over 80% of which are singletons. Sequencing input: peripheral blood. The receptor set was obtained from a woman at least 80 years old with COVID-19, enrolled during active disease.

This chain uses TRBV7-2 with TRBJ1-5, with TRBD1 matching 10 bases. V shed 4 bases and J 7 bases; nucleotides not matched to a gene: 4. Germline loops: CDR1 SGHTA, CDR2 FQGNSA. CDR3 length: 14 amino acids. The CDR3: CASSSTGGGQPQHF. The CDR3 DNA reads TGTGCCAGCAGCTCGACAGGGGGCGGACAGCCCCAGCATTTT.

This sequence joins TRBV3-1 (or the pseudogene TRBV3-2) and TRBJ1-5; D is ambiguous. The CDR3 runs to 15 residues. Germline CDR1 reads LGHDT; CDR2 reads YNNKEL (reference sequence). Trimming pared 4 bases from V and 6 bases from J, leaving 16 bases between. In DNA form, the CDR3 reads TGTGCCAGCAGCCTAGGACCGTTGCGGGGTCAGCCCCAGCATTTT. Translated: CASSLGPLRGQPQHF.

This rearrangement joins TRBV5-4 to TRBJ2-7; no clear D gene. This CDR3 is built from 16 residues. Germline V gene lookup returns CDR1 SGHNT and CDR2 YYREEE (reference sequence). V was trimmed by 0 bases and J by 1 base, leaving 14 bases between them. CDR3 DNA sequence: TGTGCCAGCAGCTTGGGATCCGCAAAGCTTTCCTACGAGCAGTACTTC. This translates into CASSLGSAKLSYEQYF.

The rearrangement links TRBV5-1 to TRBJ1-5; weak D call: TRBD1 (5 bases). CDR1 is SGHRS, CDR2 YFSETQ, per germline. The V end was cut by 1 base, the J end by 3 bases, with 11 bases between. The CDR3 consists of 15 residues. CDR3 sequence: CASSLNDRLNQPQHF. CDR3 DNA sequence: TGCGCCAGCAGCTTGAATGACAGACTCAATCAGCCCCAGCATTTT.

This chain's CDR3 is CASSVEQGARGYTF. The CDR3 nucleotides read TGTGCCAGCAGCGTAGAACAGGGGGCCAGAGGCTACACCTTC. The genes are TRBV9 and TRBJ1-2, with 9 positions matching TRBD1. The V gene's germline CDR1 is SGDLS and CDR2 YYNGEE. Unmatched junction bases numbered 5, after V lost 0 bases and J lost 8 bases. The CDR3 covers 14 residues.

The genes are TRBV30 and TRBJ2-7; 7 nucleotides line up with TRBD2. The V and J ends lost 0 bases and 2 bases, in that order; junction bases with no gene match: 4. The CDR3 loop spans 14 amino acids. CDR1 is GTSNPN and CDR2 is SVGIG in the germline V gene (reference sequence). The CDR3 DNA sequence: TGTGCCTGGAGTGTGGGAGGGGTCCCCTACGAGCAGTACTTC. Translating gives CAWSVGGVPYEQYF.

The V call is TRBV19, the J call TRBJ2-7, with 7 bases matching TRBD1. Per the germline V gene, CDR1 is LNHDA and CDR2 is SQIVND (reference sequence). The trim removed 7 bases at V and 1 base at J, leaving 4 bases unmatched. This CDR3 comprises 13 residues. CDR3 amino acids: CASTRGRSYEQYF. CDR3 nucleotide sequence: TGTGCCAGTACAAGGGGGCGATCCTACGAGCAGTACTTC.

V gene TRBV7-9 combines with J gene TRBJ2-4, with a possible D match to TRBD1 (6 bases). V dropped 0 bases and J dropped 7 bases, with 7 bases sitting between them. The CDR3 is 13 residues long. Germline V gives CDR1 SEHNR, CDR2 FQNEAQ (reference sequence). This CDR3 reads CASSLAGQNIQYF. The CDR3 region has the DNA TGTGCCAGCAGCTTAGCTGGACAGAACATTCAGTACTTC.

The chain has TRBV10-3 and TRBJ2-1; 16 positions agree with TRBD2. The germline CDR1 and CDR2 sequences are ENHRY and SYGVKD. The CDR3 totals 18 residues. The trim removed 0 bases at V and 7 bases at J, leaving 6 bases unmatched. Here the CDR3 reads CAISESLGTSGGANEQFF. CDR3 nucleotide sequence: TGTGCCATCAGTGAGTCATTAGGGACTAGCGGGGGGGCGAATGAGCAGTTCTTC.

The rearrangement joins TRBV5-1 to TRBJ2-7; tentative D call: TRBD1 (5 bases). V was shortened by 2 bases and J by 0 bases, with 9 bases between the two germline ends. This CDR3 spans 14 amino acids. Germline assignment: CDR1 SGHRS and CDR2 YFSETQ. The CDR3 region has the DNA TGCGCCAGCAGCTTAGACAGAGTCTCCTACGAGCAGTACTTC. Its protein is CASSLDRVSYEQYF.

The chain uses TRBV6-5 and TRBJ2-1, with D possibly matching TRBD2 (5 bases). The CDR3 is 15 amino acids. CDR1 and CDR2 from the germline V gene are MNHEY and SVGAGI. Trimming stripped 7 bases from V and 0 bases from J, with 13 bases between. The CDR3 sequence: CASTSVGSSYNEQFF. CDR3 sequence (DNA): TGTGCCAGCACCTCGGTAGGGAGCTCCTACAATGAGCAGTTCTTC.

The genes are TRBV4-2 and TRBJ1-3, with TRBD1 matching 10 bases. V gave up 1 base and J gave up 3 bases; unmatched junction bases: 0. CDR1 and CDR2 from the germline V gene are LGHNA and YNFKEQ. CDR3 size: 15 residues. CDR3 region: CASSQGTGGGNTIYF. The CDR3 DNA is TGTGCCAGCAGCCAAGGGACAGGGGGTGGAAACACCATATATTTT.

The gene calls are TRBV6-5 and TRBJ1-3, with 8 bases that match TRBD1. The CDR3 extends over 13 amino acids. With 11 bases clipped from V and 2 bases from J, the junction kept 5 bases outside the gene matches. The germline V gene has CDR1 MNHEY and CDR2 SVGAGI. CDR3 coding DNA: TGTGCCGGGGGCAGGGGGCCTGGAAACACCATATATTTT. Amino acids: CAGGRGPGNTIYF.

This chain joins TRBV6-2 or TRBV6-3 and TRBJ2-5, with 10 bases fitting TRBD2. This CDR3 spans 18 amino acids. The V and J ends lost 2 bases and 2 bases, in that order; junction bases with no gene match: 11. Germline V lookup: CDR1 MNHEY, CDR2 SVGEGT. In DNA form, the CDR3 reads TGTGCCAGCAGTTACAACCCTCTCAGCGGGAGGGGACAAGAGACCCAGTACTTC. Its translation is CASSYNPLSGRGQETQYF.

The V and J genes are TRBV11-3 and TRBJ2-1, with TRBD2 matching over 11 bases. This CDR3 contains 15 residues. Germline V gene data show CDR1 as SGHNT and CDR2 as YENEEA. V shed 6 bases and J 3 bases; nucleotides not matched to a gene: 4. CDR3 sequence: CASSLAGGNYNEQFF. In DNA form, the CDR3 reads TGTGCCAGCAGTCTAGCGGGAGGAAACTACAATGAGCAGTTCTTC.

V gene TRBV24-1 combines with J gene TRBJ2-3, with 9 nucleotides matching TRBD2. In germline, CDR1 is KGHDR, CDR2 SFDVKD. This CDR3 spans 16 amino acids. With V trimmed by 4 bases and J by 2 bases, 6 bases remained unmatched. The DNA of the CDR3 is TGTGCCACCAGTGACCCGACTAGCGGCCTCACAGATACGCAGTATTTT. Residues: CATSDPTSGLTDTQYF.

The chain carries TRBV11-1 and TRBJ2-7; 8 bases match TRBD1. CDR3 length: 16 amino acids. Trimming at V came to 5 bases and at J to 2 bases, leaving 11 bases not matched to a gene. Per the germline V gene, CDR1 is SGHAT and CDR2 is FQDESV (reference sequence). The DNA for the CDR3 is TGTGCCAGCAGCCCACGACAGGGGCGAACAACCTACGAGCAGTACTTC. As protein: CASSPRQGRTTYEQYF.

This clone was seen only a few times. The rearrangement joins TRBV5-1 to TRBJ1-6; D possibly corresponds to TRBD1 (6 bases). Deletions cut 4 bases from V and 7 bases from J, with 15 bases between. Germline V gives CDR1 SGHRS, CDR2 YFSETQ. The CDR3 is 15 residues long. The CDR3 DNA reads TGCGCCAGCAGCCTTATGGACAGCGTGAATTCACCCCTCCACTTT. Residues: CASSLMDSVNSPLHF.

This clone came up once. The chain has TRBV28 and TRBJ1-4; D unclear. Germline values: CDR1 MDHEN, CDR2 SYDVKM. The CDR3 runs 13 residues. The V gene lost 2 bases and the J gene lost 11 bases, with 12 bases spanning the gap. CDR3 DNA: TGTGCCAGCAGTTTAGACGGAAGAGGGAAACTGTTTTTT. Its translation: CASSLDGRGKLFF.

This clone appeared a single time. V is TRBV5-1 and J is TRBJ2-2; TRBD1 matches at 8 bases. Germline loops: CDR1 SGHRS, CDR2 YFSETQ. J gave up 10 bases and V 6 bases, and 11 bases lay outside the gene matches. The CDR3 is 14 amino acids. CDR3 loop: CASTPDRGPAELFF. In nucleotides, the CDR3 is TGCGCCAGCACCCCAGACAGGGGCCCGGCGGAGCTGTTTTTT.

In DNA, the CDR3 is TGTGCCATCAGCACGGGTTGGGGCGCAGGGGAGACCCAGTACTTC. It specifies CAISTGWGAGETQYF. The gene calls are TRBV10-3 and TRBJ2-5, with D possibly being TRBD1 (5 bases). V was clipped by 6 bases and J by 5 bases, with 19 bases between them. This CDR3 has 15 amino acids. The germline gives CDR1 ENHRY, CDR2 SYGVKD.